This T cell receptor (beta chain) was found in a study of early T cells in non-severe SARS-CoV-2 infection. Study-level findings and limits: Lookups in VDJdb leaned toward anti-spike CD8 responses and missed private and CD4 specificities.

The V gene's germline CDR1 is MDHEN and CDR2 SYDVKM. V gave up 4 bases and J gave up 4 bases, with 19 bases separating them. The CDR3 consists of 16 residues. MiXCR was run by TCRdb on the 5' RACE reads, yielding one entry per CDR3 protein. The sample yields 40,000 to 50,000 distinct CDR3 sequences, under 14% seen once. The table lists this clonotype with a few counts. Its antigen is currently unknown. The sequence came from an adult who was a healthcare worker with PCR-confirmed SARS-CoV-2 infection or an uninfected control (not recorded which). Material: whole blood. V and J are TRBV28 and TRBJ1-1; perhaps TRBD1 as D (5 bases). The CDR3 region is CASSYPLGGSVTEAFF. CDR3 nucleotides: TGTGCCAGCAGTTATCCCCTCGGGGGTTCAGTCACTGAAGCTTTCTTT.